Described below is a single T cell receptor beta chain sequence and its context. These data originate in a study of blood T cell repertoires in COVID-19. Background on the study: Material from acute and convalescent COVID-19 was sourced from the United States, Italy and Spain. T cells, B-cell-depleted T cells, or PBMCs supplied cDNA or gDNA.

Repertoires were generated with immunoSEQ multiplex PCR, while TCRdb's copy carries only in-frame clones and drops some. Of under 200,000 clones listed, about 86% are singletons. Trimming at V came to 4 bases and at J to 7 bases, leaving 13 bases not matched to a gene. CDR1 is SGHTA, CDR2 FQGTGA, per germline. This CDR3 region has 18 residues. V and J are TRBV7-3 and TRBJ2-2; 12 bases line up with TRBD1. The sequence was collected from a man in his fifties or sixties who had recovered from COVID-19. The sequenced material came from PBMCs or T cells enriched from blood (not recorded which). CDR3 sequence: CASSSPPGQGAQGGELFF. As DNA, the CDR3 is TGTGCCAGCAGCTCGCCACCGGGACAGGGGGCGCAGGGCGGGGAGCTGTTTTTT.